The 26 T cell receptor beta chains reported below all come from one sample, sequenced in a study of blood T cell repertoires in COVID-19. Profiling relied on immunoSEQ multiplex PCR, and the TCRdb table lists in-frame clones only, not all of them. The sample lists around 150,000 clones, 75% to 90% occurring once. The sample was peripheral blood. The receptors originated from a man in his 60s with active or convalescent COVID-19.

This clone has more than one count but fewer than ten. The rearrangement uses TRBV7-9 and TRBJ2-1; TRBD1 might be the D (6 bases). Trimming removed 2 bases from V and 7 bases from J, with 15 bases in between. The germline CDR1 and CDR2 sequences are SEHNR and FQNEAQ (reference sequence). CDR3 length: 15 amino acids. The CDR3 DNA is TGTGCCAGCAGCTTATCGACAGGTCTAAGAAATGAGCAGTTCTTC. Translated: CASSLSTGLRNEQFF.

A single count supports this clone. This sequence joins TRBV5-1 and TRBJ1-2; 8 bases line up with TRBD1. Germline V gene data show CDR1 as SGHRS and CDR2 as YFSETQ. The J segment lost 4 bases and the V segment lost 0 bases, leaving 2 bases of the junction unmatched. The CDR3 sequence is 14 residues long. Here the CDR3 reads CASSLDGTGYGYTF. CDR3 coding DNA: TGCGCCAGCAGCTTGGATGGGACAGGCTATGGCTACACCTTC. Combining the CDR3 with reference TRBV5-1 and TRBJ1-2 gives the whole variable domain KAGVTQTPRYLIKTRGQQVTLSCSPISGHRSVSWYQQTPGQGLQFLFEYFSETQRNKGNFPGRFSGRQFSNSRSEMNVSTLELGDSALYLCASSLDGTGYGYTFGSGTRLTVV.

The chain employs TRBV5-1 and TRBJ1-2, with TRBD1 matching over 7 bases. V gave up 5 bases and J gave up 4 bases; unmatched junction bases: 8. The CDR3 consists of 14 residues. Germline V CDR1 and CDR2: SGHRS, YFSETQ. The CDR3 nucleotides read TGCGCCAGCAGTTCCGGGACAGCGTCCTATGGCTACACCTTC. Protein product: CASSSGTASYGYTF. Full variable domain (remainder filled in from reference TRBV5-1 and TRBJ1-2): KAGVTQTPRYLIKTRGQQVTLSCSPISGHRSVSWYQQTPGQGLQFLFEYFSETQRNKGNFPGRFSGRQFSNSRSEMNVSTLELGDSALYLCASSSGTASYGYTFGSGTRLTVV.

The chain joins TRBV19 to TRBJ2-7; the D gene is possibly TRBD1 (6 bases). The germline CDR1 and CDR2 sequences are LNHDA and SQIVND (reference sequence). The CDR3 contains 15 residues. Trimming left V 6 bases short and J 0 bases short, with 15 bases between. CDR3 sequence: CASRLRDMSSYEQYF. As DNA, the CDR3 is TGTGCCAGTAGGCTCCGGGACATGAGCTCCTACGAGCAGTACTTC.

This chain joins TRBV27 and TRBJ2-7; 7 bases are a match to TRBD1. CDR3 length: 13 residues. After removal of 5 bases from V and 2 bases from J, the junction contained 3 bases not matched to a gene. CDR1 is MNHEY and CDR2 is SMNVEV in the germline V gene (reference sequence). CDR3 nucleotides: TGTGCCAGCAGTAAGGACAGGACCTACGAGCAGTACTTC. Its protein is CASSKDRTYEQYF.

The rearrangement links TRBV21-1 to TRBJ2-3; the table's D call TRBD2 went unverified against the DNA. TRBV21-1 represents a pseudogene. The CDR3 totals 15 residues. DNA for the CDR3: TGTGCCAGCGGAATTCGCGGGAGAGAAACAGATACGCAGTATTTT. Its translation is CASGIRGRETDTQYF.

This clone was observed a few times. The genes are TRBV3-1 (or the pseudogene TRBV3-2) and TRBJ2-7; TRBD2 matches at 11 bases. Looked up from germline, CDR1 is LGHDT and CDR2 is YNNKEL (reference sequence). The trim removed 2 bases at V and 3 bases at J, leaving 15 bases unmatched. CDR3 length: 19 residues. CDR3 protein: CASSQYKGLAEGDYYEQYF. The CDR3 nucleotides read TGTGCCAGCAGCCAATATAAGGGACTAGCGGAGGGGGATTACTACGAGCAGTACTTC.

The rearrangement uses TRBV5-4 and TRBJ2-3, with 8 nucleotides matching TRBD2. V lost 3 bases, J lost 4 bases, and 4 bases stayed unmatched. CDR3 length equals 14 residues. Germline CDR1 reads SGHNT; CDR2 reads YYREEE (reference sequence). This CDR3 reads CASSSGLAPDTQYF. CDR3 coding DNA: TGTGCCAGCAGCTCAGGACTAGCTCCAGATACGCAGTATTTT.

This chain links TRBV18 with TRBJ2-7, with D hard to call. Germline V gene sequence: CDR1 KGHSH, CDR2 LQKENI. The CDR3 loop spans 12 amino acids. Trimming removed 3 bases from V and 3 bases from J, with 6 bases in between. The CDR3 nucleotides are TGTGCCAGCTCACCGCACAGCTACGAGCAGTACTTC. Translating gives CASSPHSYEQYF.

The rearrangement uses TRBV2 and TRBJ2-4; 10 bases map to TRBD2. Losses at the gene ends were 7 bases for V and 0 bases for J; bases not matched to a gene: 6. The length of the CDR3 is 16 residues. Germline values: CDR1 SNHLY, CDR2 FYNNEI. CDR3 amino acids: CASTSGSGPAKNIQYF. As DNA, the CDR3 is TGTGCCAGCACTAGCGGGAGCGGCCCAGCCAAAAACATTCAGTACTTC.

The rearrangement joins TRBV7-2 to TRBJ2-5; a weak D match, TRBD1 (6 bases). Trimming pared 3 bases from V and 1 base from J, leaving 15 bases between. This CDR3 region has 16 residues. Germline CDR1 is SGHTA and CDR2 is FQGNSA. The CDR3 protein is CASSLGHIIFQETQYF. The DNA for the CDR3 is TGTGCCAGCAGCTTGGGACACATTATTTTCCAAGAGACCCAGTACTTC.

The chain couples TRBV19 to TRBJ2-6; D perhaps matches TRBD2 (5 bases). Trimming took 3 bases from V and 3 from J, leaving 9 bases between them. The CDR3 loop spans 15 amino acids. Per germline, CDR1 LNHDA and CDR2 SQIVND (reference sequence). The CDR3 protein is CASSIRGNGANVLTF. In DNA, the CDR3 is TGTGCCAGTAGTATCCGGGGTAATGGGGCCAACGTCCTGACTTTC.

This rearrangement joins TRBV6-2 or TRBV6-3 to TRBJ2-1, with 14 bases identical to TRBD2. The CDR3 totals 15 residues. Germline CDR1 MNHEY, CDR2 SVGEGT. With V trimmed by 6 bases and J by 4 bases, 2 bases remained unmatched. The CDR3 region is CASSGTSGRYNEQFF. In DNA form, the CDR3 reads TGTGCCAGCAGCGGGACTAGCGGGAGATACAATGAGCAGTTCTTC.

V usage is TRBV11-2 and J usage is TRBJ1-1; a weak D match, TRBD1 (5 bases). Germline V gene sequence: CDR1 SGHAT, CDR2 FQNNGV. The CDR3 covers 16 residues. Trimming pared 8 bases from V and 1 base from J, leaving 20 bases between. The CDR3 region is CASYVDTNIQNTEAFF. DNA for the CDR3: TGTGCCAGCTACGTGGACACCAACATTCAGAACACTGAAGCTTTCTTT. The full variable domain, rest sourced from reference TRBV11-2 and TRBJ1-1, is EAGVAQSPRYKIIEKRQSVAFWCNPISGHATLYWYQQILGQGPKLLIQFQNNGVVDDSQLPKDRFSAERLKGVDSTLKIQPAKLEDSAVYLCASYVDTNIQNTEAFFGQGTRLTVV.

The genes are TRBV6-6 and TRBJ2-3; D might be TRBD2 (5 bases). This CDR3 has 16 residues. V lost 6 bases and J lost 2, with 18 bases in between. Germline assignment: CDR1 MNHNY and CDR2 SVGAGI (reference sequence). CDR3 protein: CASSSVFKRTTDTQYF. As DNA, the CDR3 is TGTGCCAGCAGCTCCGTATTCAAGCGGACCACAGATACGCAGTATTTT.

The chain uses TRBV4-2 and TRBJ1-6; D not certain. V was trimmed by 0 bases and J by 0 bases, leaving 6 bases between them. This CDR3 has 16 amino acids. The germline V gene encodes CDR1 LGHNA and CDR2 YNFKEQ. CDR3 coding DNA: TGTGCCAGCAGCCAAGAACGCAGCTCCTATAATTCACCCCTCCACTTT. It yields the protein CASSQERSSYNSPLHF.

The V gene is TRBV6-2 or TRBV6-3, the J gene TRBJ2-2, with 8 bases aligning to TRBD2. This CDR3 has 18 residues. Germline CDR1 is MNHEY and CDR2 is SVGEGT. V gave up 0 bases and J gave up 6 bases; unmatched junction bases: 12. The CDR3 sequence is CASSYSTPSGRSAGELFF. The CDR3 DNA follows: TGTGCCAGCAGTTACTCGACCCCGAGCGGGAGAAGCGCCGGGGAGCTGTTTTTT.

In nucleotides, the CDR3 is TGTGCCAGCAGCGTAGTAGCGGGGAACAATGAGCAGTTCTTC. Amino acid sequence: CASSVVAGNNEQFF. This chain connects TRBV9 to TRBJ2-1, with 8 positions matching TRBD2. Germline CDR1 and CDR2: SGDLS and YYNGEE. J was trimmed by 5 bases and V by 0 bases; bases with no gene match: 1. The CDR3 sequence is 14 residues long.

Only one count was recorded for this clone. The chain uses TRBV9 and TRBJ1-6, with TRBD1 as a possible D gene (6 bases). V lost 2 bases and J lost 7, with 13 bases in between. The CDR3 is made up of 15 amino acids. Germline-derived CDR1 and CDR2 are SGDLS and YYNGEE. Here the CDR3 reads CASSVRGGGNSPLHF. The CDR3 nucleotides read TGTGCCAGCAGCGTTCGGGGAGGGGGAAATTCACCCCTCCACTTT.

The rearrangement joins TRBV28 to TRBJ2-7; TRBD1 matches 9 bases. V lost 5 bases, J lost 5 bases, and 4 bases stayed unmatched. The CDR3 consists of 13 residues. Germline CDR1 reads MDHEN; CDR2 reads SYDVKM. Here the CDR3 reads CASSPGQGNEQYF. CDR3 coding DNA: TGTGCCAGCAGTCCGGGACAGGGCAACGAGCAGTACTTC.

This clone occurred once. The gene calls are TRBV5-1 and TRBJ1-1; the match to TRBD1 covers 7 bases. This CDR3 comprises 15 residues. V lost 2 bases and J lost 6; bases outside the gene matches: 10. Germline CDR1 SGHRS, CDR2 YFSETQ. CDR3 loop: CASSLIQGRIAEAFF. DNA of the CDR3: TGCGCCAGCAGCTTAATACAGGGGAGGATCGCTGAAGCTTTCTTT.

J is TRBJ1-2 and V is TRBV24-1; D unresolved. The V end lost 6 bases, the J end lost 2 bases, and 6 bases lay between the germline ends. The V gene's germline CDR1 is KGHDR and CDR2 SFDVKD. This CDR3 comprises 12 residues. This CDR3 reads CATSSANYGYTF. DNA for the CDR3: TGTGCCACCAGTTCCGCGAACTATGGCTACACCTTC.

The DNA of the CDR3 is TGTGCCAGCAGCTCCGGGACACCAAAGAACTACGAGCAGTACTTC. Amino acid sequence: CASSSGTPKNYEQYF. The genes are TRBV6-5 and TRBJ2-7; TRBD1 is a possible D gene (6 bases). The V end lost 6 bases, the J end lost 3 bases, and 18 bases lay between the germline ends. The CDR3 has 15 residues. Looked up from germline, CDR1 is MNHEY and CDR2 is SVGAGI.

This sequence joins TRBV7-2 and TRBJ2-3; 8 bases line up with TRBD2. Germline CDR1 and CDR2: SGHTA and FQGNSA. V shed 1 base, J shed 4 bases, and the junction held 4 bases outside the gene matches. The CDR3 is made up of 15 amino acids. This CDR3 is CASSLVGGRPDTQYF. The CDR3 region has the DNA TGTGCCAGCAGCTTAGTGGGCGGGAGGCCAGATACGCAGTATTTT.

This clone was seen once. The chain has TRBV6-5 and TRBJ1-5; TRBD1 matches 7 bases. CDR3 length: 13 amino acids. The germline CDR1 and CDR2 sequences are MNHEY and SVGAGI. After removal of 7 bases from V and 7 bases from J, the junction contained 7 bases not matched to a gene. The CDR3 DNA follows: TGTGCCAGCACAGACAGGGAAAGACAGCCCCAGCATTTT. Amino acids: CASTDRERQPQHF.

The chain is built from TRBV5-1 and TRBJ2-7, with D possibly being TRBD2 (7 bases). Germline-derived CDR1 and CDR2 are SGHRS and YFSETQ. The CDR3 consists of 14 residues. V was pared by 5 bases and J by 2 bases, with 14 bases between. The CDR3 is CASRGGGPPYEQYF. The CDR3 coding sequence is TGCGCCAGCAGAGGGGGGGGGCCTCCCTACGAGCAGTACTTC.